This T cell receptor (beta chain) was sequenced in a study of blood T cell repertoires in COVID-19 (dated by TCRdb to 2020 to 2021). Background on the whole study: Samples from collaborators originated in the United States, Italy and Spain and spanned both the acute and convalescent phases of COVID-19. The material from the prospective study consisted of cDNA or gDNA derived from T cells, B-cell-depleted T cells, or PBMCs. The dataset comprised deeply sampled blood TCRbeta repertoires from subjects exposed to, actively infected with, or recovered from COVID-19. A freely available public database, intended as a resource for researchers studying the immune response to SARS-CoV-2, is where the repertoires were released. The samples were drawn from two sources: the first 160 participants of the ongoing ImmuneRACE study, and some 1,300 subjects contributed by 6 global collaborators. Nearly every sample came with metadata listing a de-identified subject ID, COVID-19 status, age in years and sex. Where available, HLA class I and class II types were obtained from metadata supplied by the sample provider rather than from assay-based typing. What the authors observed across the whole study: How much clinical and demographic metadata was included differed by source and by participant, and the metadata was provided uncurated.

The CDR3 measures 14 amino acids from cysteine to phenylalanine. The kept DNA is CDR3 alone, 42 bases in frame from the first base. Based on the germline V gene, the CDR1 and CDR2 sequences are MNHNS and SASEGT. V loses 3 bases at its end and J loses 4 bases; junction bases beyond the gene matches: 4. In the prospective study, participants were about 18 to 100 years old, resided in under 30 geographic areas of the United States, and were enrolled through a virtual design. In the prospective study, cohorts were assigned on the basis of participant-reported clinical history obtained from a screening survey and a study questionnaire. Each participant in the prospective study had whole blood, serum and a nasopharyngeal or oropharyngeal swab collected by mobile phlebotomists. Prospective study participants could optionally give additional blood draws and questionnaires over an approximately 2-month period. Before DNA extraction, blood samples from the prospective study were shipped at room temperature or frozen.

This clone was seen only once. Its antigen has not been determined. The sample holds no much larger clone one base away, and base qualities are not on file. TCRbeta CDR3 regions were amplified from genomic DNA using the immunoSEQ Assay, a bias-controlled multiplex PCR. On the study's bioinformatics: The number of nucleated cells in each sample was estimated by amplification of reference gene primers within the assay. To quantify the absolute abundance of each unique TCRbeta CDR3 rearrangement, sequence reads were collapsed and filtered. For each sample, productive Simpson clonality was calculated as the square root of Simpson's diversity index over productive rearrangements. Held by TCRdb, this immuneACCESS table contains in-frame sequences only and omits some clones. Under half of the omission traces to an unresolved V gene where checked; the cause of the rest is unknown. The V and J calls and the clone size are those of that table, but D and trimming were determined from the DNA. The sample data list under 500,000 clones, and about 85% of these were observed just once. In total, the top ten clones hold 1.5% to 2% of the sample.

This chain joins TRBV6-1 to TRBJ2-7, and TRBD1 aligns with 9 junction nucleotides. The specimen sequenced was PBMCs or T cells enriched from blood (not recorded which). The sequence derives from a woman between 18 and 29 years old with acute COVID-19. The DNA reads as follows: TGTGCCAGCAGTGACACAGGGGGCTTTTACGAGCAGTACTTC. It encodes CASSDTGGFYEQYF.